Included here is one T cell receptor beta chain sequence, with context. What it binds is unknown. Sequencing was performed with immunoSEQ multiplex PCR; in TCRdb, only in-frame clones are kept and a portion is missing. The repertoire has about 130,000 clones, around four fifths of them found once; the top ten carry roughly 30%. This record comes from a study of cytomegalovirus exposure and HLA in healthy donors. Study conclusions and caveats: The study found most TCR sequences rare, yet found some public TCRs in many donors. The study recorded 150 to 200 TCR beta chains that were cytomegalovirus-associated.

The TCR comes from a man aged 25 to 45 in good health and CMV-seropositive. Sequenced material: PBMCs.

CDR3 loop: CASNVGQGSQTQYF. DNA for the CDR3: TGTGCCAGCAACGTGGGACAGGGAAGTCAGACCCAGTACTTC. The gene calls are TRBV6-1 and TRBJ2-5, with TRBD1 matching 9 bases. J was trimmed by 6 bases and V by 7 bases; bases with no gene match: 9. This CDR3 contains 14 residues. Germline CDR1 reads MNHNS; CDR2 reads SASEGT.